Below are 30 T cell receptor beta chains sequenced from a single sample in a study of cytomegalovirus exposure and HLA in healthy donors. Both 60 Vbeta primers and 13 Jbeta primers went into the PCR. Produced via immunoSEQ multiplex PCR; TCRdb's table is partial and in-frame only. The table shows about 140,000 clones, with around 80% occurring only once. Sequenced material: PBMCs. The receptor set was obtained from a man between 18 and 35 years old in good health and CMV-seropositive.

V usage is TRBV4-1 and J usage is TRBJ2-7; TRBD1 matches 8 bases. The CDR3 runs 15 residues. V lost 3 bases, J lost 7 bases, and 11 bases stayed unmatched. Germline V lookup: CDR1 MGHRA, CDR2 YSYEKL. CDR3 bases: TGCGCCAGCAGCCAGGGGCCGACAGGGGTCGGAGAGCAGTACTTC. This gives the protein CASSQGPTGVGEQYF.

The rearrangement uses TRBV11-2 and TRBJ2-1, with no clear D. The CDR3 contains 13 residues. V was clipped by 3 bases and J by 0 bases, with 3 bases between them. Germline V gene data show CDR1 as SGHAT and CDR2 as FQNNGV. CDR3 amino acids: CASSFGSYNEQFF. The CDR3 bases are TGTGCCAGCAGCTTCGGCTCCTACAATGAGCAGTTCTTC.

The chain has TRBV7-2 and TRBJ2-1; weak D call: TRBD2 (5 bases). Germline V gives CDR1 SGHTA, CDR2 FQGNSA. This CDR3 has 14 residues. Trimming removed 3 bases from V and 8 bases from J, with 14 bases in between. The CDR3 DNA is TGTGCCAGCAGCTTTTTGGGCGGGTCGGATGAGCAGTTCTTC. Amino acid sequence: CASSFLGGSDEQFF.

The rearrangement uses TRBV15 and TRBJ1-5, with TRBD1 matching over 7 bases. V dropped 5 bases and J dropped 2; count of bases not matched to a gene: 6. This CDR3 is built from 15 residues. The germline gives CDR1 LNHNV, CDR2 YYDKDF (reference sequence). The CDR3 loop is CATSLTGRGNQPQHF. The CDR3 DNA sequence: TGTGCCACCAGCTTGACAGGGCGAGGCAATCAGCCCCAGCATTTT.

The J gene is TRBJ1-5, the V gene TRBV30, with TRBD1 matching 8 bases. Germline values: CDR1 GTSNPN, CDR2 SVGIG (reference sequence). There are 17 residues in the CDR3. V lost 1 base and J lost 4; bases outside the gene matches: 12. For the CDR3, the DNA is TGTGCCTGGAGTGCAAAACTCGGACAGGGTAGTAATCAGCCCCAGCATTTT. This gives the protein CAWSAKLGQGSNQPQHF. Together with reference TRBV30 and TRBJ1-5, the CDR3 gives the full variable domain: SQTIHQWPATLVQPVGSPLSLECTVEGTSNPNLYWYRQAAGRGLQLLFYSVGIGQISSEVPQNLSASRPQDRQFILSSKKLLLSDSGFYLCAWSAKLGQGSNQPQHFGDGTRLSIL.

V gene TRBV6-5 combines with J gene TRBJ2-7; tentative D call: TRBD2 (6 bases). The V gene's germline CDR1 is MNHEY and CDR2 SVGAGI. The CDR3 has 12 residues. V lost 5 bases to trimming and J lost 4 bases, with 9 bases between them. CDR3 bases: TGTGCCAGCAGTACCGGGGGATACGAGCAGTACTTC. Protein sequence: CASSTGGYEQYF.

The chain couples TRBV28 to TRBJ1-3; a weak D match, TRBD1 (6 bases). Germline assignment: CDR1 MDHEN and CDR2 SYDVKM. The V and J ends lost 7 bases and 7 bases respectively, with 20 bases between them. This CDR3 has 15 amino acids. In DNA, the CDR3 is TGTGCCAGCACCTCAACCATAACAGGGACGAACACCATATATTTT. This gives the protein CASTSTITGTNTIYF.

The V gene is TRBV7-9, the J gene TRBJ1-1; D is unresolved. The germline V gene encodes CDR1 SEHNR and CDR2 FQNEAQ (reference sequence). The CDR3 is 12 amino acids. Trimming pared 7 bases from V and 7 bases from J, leaving 13 bases between. The CDR3 DNA reads as TGTGCCAGCAAGGAAGGGAGTCTTGAAGCTTTCTTT. Its translation: CASKEGSLEAFF.

The genes are TRBV1 and TRBJ2-2; TRBD2 was called by the table and not checked on the DNA. TRBV1 is classified as a pseudogene. The CDR3 extends over 14 amino acids. The CDR3 is CTSSQEEDTGELFF. The CDR3, as DNA: TGCACCAGCAGCCAAGAGGAGGATACCGGGGAGCTGTTTTTT.

The chain has TRBV19 and TRBJ1-4, with D unclear. Trimming left V 11 bases short and J 7 bases short, with 17 bases between. The CDR3 is 13 amino acids. Germline assignment: CDR1 LNHDA and CDR2 SQIVND (reference sequence). The CDR3 region has the DNA TGTGCCTCCAGCCGGGGAAGAGGTGAAAAACTGTTTTTT. This gives the protein CASSRGRGEKLFF.

The V gene is TRBV4-2, the J gene TRBJ1-2; possibly TRBD1 for D (5 bases). The CDR3 sequence is 15 residues long. Germline V gene sequence: CDR1 LGHNA, CDR2 YNFKEQ. V was shortened by 4 bases and J by 3 bases, with 15 bases between the two germline ends. CDR3 coding DNA: TGTGCCAGCAGCCGGGAGGCCAGGGACCACTATGGCTACACCTTC. This translates into CASSREARDHYGYTF.

The V gene is TRBV7-9, the J gene TRBJ1-2; D is undetermined. The CDR3 is 15 amino acids. V dropped 3 bases and J dropped 5 bases, with 16 bases sitting between them. CDR1 is SEHNR, CDR2 FQNEAQ, per germline (reference sequence). CDR3 residues: CASSFSTTTEYGYTF. The CDR3 region has the DNA TGTGCCAGCAGCTTCTCGACGACTACCGAATATGGCTACACCTTC.

The chain combines TRBV5-5 with TRBJ1-1, with 8 bases that match TRBD1. Germline-derived CDR1 and CDR2 are SGHKS and YYEKEE (reference sequence). The length of the CDR3 is 15 residues. The V gene end was trimmed by 4 bases and the J gene end by 7 bases; junction bases not matched to a gene: 12. The CDR3 DNA is TGTGCCAGCAGCCCACGGACAGGGCCTCCTTTTGAAGCTTTCTTT. Encoded protein: CASSPRTGPPFEAFF.

The V gene is TRBV18, the J gene TRBJ1-1; 8 bases fit TRBD1. Germline loops: CDR1 KGHSH, CDR2 LQKENI. CDR3 length: 12 residues. J lost 5 bases, V lost 10 bases, and 6 bases had no gene match. The CDR3 is CATGQGLTEAFF. In DNA form, the CDR3 reads TGTGCCACTGGACAGGGACTAACTGAAGCTTTCTTT.

This clone was recorded only once. The genes are TRBV7-8 and TRBJ2-2; 8 bases are a match to TRBD1. Germline values: CDR1 SGHVS, CDR2 FQNEAQ. V dropped 5 bases and J dropped 4; count of bases not matched to a gene: 9. The CDR3 consists of 16 residues. The DNA for the CDR3 is TGTGCCAGCAGCCCCAGACAGGGGCTAACCACCGGGGAGCTGTTTTTT. This gives the protein CASSPRQGLTTGELFF. Drawing the rest from reference TRBV7-8 and TRBJ2-2, the complete variable domain is GAGVSQSPRYKVAKRGQDVALRCDPISGHVSLFWYQQALGQGPEFLTYFQNEAQLDKSGLPSDRFFAERPEGSVSTLKIQRTQQEDSAVYLCASSPRQGLTTGELFFGEGSRLTVL.

The rearrangement uses TRBV25-1 and TRBJ2-1; the match to TRBD2 covers 8 bases. Per the germline V gene, CDR1 is MGHDK and CDR2 is SYGVNS. The CDR3 has 13 residues. J was trimmed by 8 bases and V by 8 bases; bases with no gene match: 8. The CDR3 coding sequence is TGTGCCAGCGAAGTCGGAGCGGGGGATGAGCAGTTCTTC. Its translation is CASEVGAGDEQFF.

The gene calls are TRBV7-9 and TRBJ1-1; weak D call: TRBD1 (5 bases). The CDR3 contains 13 residues. Germline V gives CDR1 SEHNR, CDR2 FQNEAQ (reference sequence). Trimming left V 3 bases short and J 4 bases short, with 9 bases between. CDR3 coding DNA: TGTGCCAGCAGCTTTGCGGGGCCCACTGAAGCTTTCTTT. This codes for CASSFAGPTEAFF.

The V and J genes are TRBV6-5 and TRBJ1-2, with a weak D call TRBD1 (6 bases). Per germline, CDR1 MNHEY and CDR2 SVGAGI. V lost 6 bases to trimming and J lost 6 bases, with 11 bases between them. This CDR3 spans 12 amino acids. The CDR3 DNA sequence: TGTGCCAGCAGGCAGGGGAACGATGGCTACACCTTC. This sequence encodes CASRQGNDGYTF.

This chain joins TRBV9 and TRBJ2-5; 15 bases line up with TRBD2. The germline V gene encodes CDR1 SGDLS and CDR2 YYNGEE. The J segment lost 4 bases and the V segment lost 4 bases, leaving 2 bases of the junction unmatched. The length of the CDR3 is 15 residues. The CDR3: CASSLGLAGGETQYF. In nucleotides, the CDR3 is TGTGCCAGCAGCTTGGGACTAGCGGGAGGAGAGACCCAGTACTTC.

V usage is TRBV7-9 and J usage is TRBJ2-7; TRBD1 might be the D (6 bases). CDR1 is SEHNR, CDR2 FQNEAQ, per germline (reference sequence). The V gene lost 6 bases and the J gene lost 3 bases, with 15 bases spanning the gap. This CDR3 spans 14 amino acids. CDR3: CASRRTGSNYEQYF. The CDR3, as DNA: TGTGCCAGCAGAAGAACAGGGTCCAACTACGAGCAGTACTTC.

The CDR3 bases are TGTGCCAGCAGAACAGGGAACTATGGCTACACCTTC. Translated, it gives CASRTGNYGYTF. The chain carries TRBV6-1 and TRBJ1-2; TRBD1 might be the D (6 bases). This CDR3 is built from 12 residues. Per germline, CDR1 MNHNS and CDR2 SASEGT. V lost 6 bases, J lost 2 bases, and 7 bases lay in between.

The chain combines TRBV5-4 with TRBJ2-3; 9 nucleotides line up with TRBD2. This CDR3 comprises 17 residues. Germline values: CDR1 SGHNT, CDR2 YYREEE (reference sequence). V was pared by 0 bases and J by 2 bases, with 7 bases of the junction left unmatched. CDR3 loop: CASSLGGLAGFTDTQYF. The CDR3 DNA sequence: TGTGCCAGCAGCTTGGGTGGCCTAGCGGGATTCACAGATACGCAGTATTTT.

The chain has TRBV6-5 and TRBJ2-1; D remains unclear. The CDR3 contains 15 residues. Trimming left V 9 bases short and J 4 bases short, with 19 bases between. CDR1 and CDR2 from the germline V gene are MNHEY and SVGAGI. CDR3 residues: CASSLGRNSYNEQFF. The DNA for the CDR3 is TGTGCCAGTTCCCTCGGCAGGAACTCTTACAATGAGCAGTTCTTC.

In this sample, this clone turned up once. This chain connects TRBV7-2 to TRBJ2-7, with D possibly matching TRBD2 (5 bases). Germline values: CDR1 SGHTA, CDR2 FQGNSA. Trimming left V 0 bases short and J 5 bases short, with 8 bases between. CDR3 size: 13 residues. CDR3 in DNA: TGTGCCAGCAGCTTAGCGGGAGTCCACGAGCAGTACTTC. This translates into CASSLAGVHEQYF. Filled out from reference TRBV7-2 and TRBJ2-7, the complete variable domain reads GAGVSQSPSNKVTEKGKDVELRCDPISGHTALYWYRQSLGQGLEFLIYFQGNSAPDKSGLPSDRFSAERTGGSVSTLTIQRTQQEDSAVYLCASSLAGVHEQYFGPGTRLTVT.

V is TRBV18 and J is TRBJ2-1, with a weak D call TRBD1 (6 bases). Germline V gives CDR1 KGHSH, CDR2 LQKENI. Trimming shortened V by 3 bases and J by 7 bases, and 16 bases separated the two germline ends. This CDR3 has 15 amino acids. CDR3 sequence: CASSPSQGMGNEQFF. CDR3 bases: TGTGCCAGCTCACCCTCGCAGGGGATGGGGAATGAGCAGTTCTTC.

This chain connects TRBV5-1 to TRBJ1-5, with 7 positions matching TRBD1. This CDR3 has 16 residues. V lost 0 bases, J lost 2 bases, and 5 bases stayed unmatched. Germline V CDR1 and CDR2: SGHRS, YFSETQ. CDR3 nucleotides: TGCGCCAGCAGCTTGGCAGGGGGAGGTCGCAATCAGCCCCAGCATTTT. This codes for CASSLAGGGRNQPQHF.

This chain connects TRBV19 to TRBJ1-5; D perhaps matches TRBD1 (5 bases). Germline CDR1 and CDR2: LNHDA and SQIVND (reference sequence). The V and J ends lost 0 bases and 3 bases respectively, with 9 bases between them. The CDR3 consists of 15 residues. The CDR3 spells CASSIEDNYNQPQHF. CDR3 DNA sequence: TGTGCCAGTAGTATAGAGGACAACTACAATCAGCCCCAGCATTTT.

This chain links TRBV7-9 with TRBJ2-7, with 10 bases lining up with TRBD2. The V and J ends lost 4 bases and 6 bases, in that order; junction bases with no gene match: 6. The CDR3 is made up of 14 amino acids. Germline CDR1 and CDR2: SEHNR and FQNEAQ (reference sequence). CDR3 DNA: TGTGCCAGCAGCTCAGTAGCGGGAGGAGGCGAGCAGTACTTC. Protein product: CASSSVAGGGEQYF.

This chain connects TRBV20-1 to TRBJ2-7; TRBD2 matches 8 bases. Germline CDR1 reads DFQATT; CDR2 reads SNEGSKA (reference sequence). The CDR3 spans 11 residues. This chain's CDR3 is CSSGSAYEQYF. The CDR3 DNA sequence: TGCTCCAGCGGGAGCGCCTACGAGCAGTACTTC.

The chain joins TRBV11-3 to TRBJ2-5; 10 bases align to TRBD2. Germline V CDR1 and CDR2: SGHNT, YENEEA. Germline trimming cut 5 bases from V and 2 bases from J; bases unmatched to any gene: 5. The CDR3 sequence is 15 residues long. This CDR3 is CASSPGTSVQETQYF. In DNA, the CDR3 is TGTGCCAGCAGCCCCGGGACTAGCGTTCAAGAGACCCAGTACTTC. The full variable domain, rest sourced from reference TRBV11-3 and TRBJ2-5, is EAGVVQSPRYKIIEKKQPVAFWCNPISGHNTLYWYLQNLGQGPELLIRYENEEAVDDSQLPKDRFSAERLKGVDSTLKIQPAELGDSAVYLCASSPGTSVQETQYFGPGTRLLVL.